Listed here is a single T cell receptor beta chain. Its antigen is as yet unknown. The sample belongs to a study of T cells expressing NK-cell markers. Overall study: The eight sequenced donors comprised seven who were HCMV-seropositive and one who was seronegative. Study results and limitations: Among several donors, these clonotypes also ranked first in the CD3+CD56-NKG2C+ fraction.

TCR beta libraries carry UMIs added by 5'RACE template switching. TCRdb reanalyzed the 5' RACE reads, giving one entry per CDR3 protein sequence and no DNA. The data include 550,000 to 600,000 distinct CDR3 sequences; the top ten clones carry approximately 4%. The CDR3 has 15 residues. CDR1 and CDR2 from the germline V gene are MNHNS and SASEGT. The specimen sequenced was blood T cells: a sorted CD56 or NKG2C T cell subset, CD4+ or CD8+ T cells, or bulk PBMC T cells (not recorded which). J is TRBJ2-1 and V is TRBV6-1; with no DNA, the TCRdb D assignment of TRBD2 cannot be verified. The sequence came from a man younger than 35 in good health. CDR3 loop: CASSPQAGSYNEQFF.